This T cell receptor beta chain emerged from a study of T cells after yellow fever vaccination. General study points: The study noted that FACS-sorted repertoires could contain abundant clonotypes contaminating from the bulk population.

TCRdb called the 5' RACE reads again in MiXCR, with one record for every CDR3 protein. Of 310,000 or so distinct CDR3 sequences listed, 6.5% to 8.5% are singletons. This clonotype was observed a few times. What it recognizes is unknown. The sequencing used PBMCs, collected approximately 47 days after the first yellow fever vaccination. The sequence derives from a man between 18 and 35 years old who received the YFV17D yellow fever vaccine.

DNA for the CDR3: TGTGCCAGCAGAGAAGGACCCGGTGGAGAGACCCAGTACTTC. Its translation: CASREGPGGETQYF. The rearrangement uses TRBV7-2 and TRBJ2-5; D unclear. Germline values: CDR1 SGHTA, CDR2 FQGNSA. Trimming shortened V by 6 bases and J by 4 bases, and 15 bases separated the two germline ends. This CDR3 is 14 amino acids long. Filled out from reference TRBV7-2 and TRBJ2-5, the complete variable domain reads GAGVSQSPSNKVTEKGKDVELRCDPISGHTALYWYRQSLGQGLEFLIYFQGNSAPDKSGLPSDRFSAERTGGSVSTLTIQRTQQEDSAVYLCASREGPGGETQYFGPGTRLLVL.